This entry concerns a single TCR beta chain. This clonotype was picked up many times. Its antigen is currently not known. No clone much larger than this one lies a single base away; base qualities are absent. This sample is drawn from a study of T cells after yellow fever vaccination (dated by TCRdb to about 2019). About the study as a whole: Libraries from fractions with low cell numbers were prepared with the SMART-Seq v4 Ultra Low Input RNA kit. Two healthy male donors, one aged 18 to 30 and one aged 30 to 40 years, were included in the cohort. To follow T-cell clones before and after primary and booster YFV17D yellow fever vaccination, bulk TCR alpha and beta repertoires were sequenced over time. Bulk PBMC replicates and cell subsets were isolated from blood drawn at multiple timepoints before and after both primary and secondary immunization.

The meaning of the sample's treatment or condition label: live attenuated yellow fever vaccine strain. Two biological replicates of bulk PBMCs were collected at each blood-draw timepoint. PBMCs were isolated from peripheral blood using a standard Ficoll-Paque protocol. TriZol was used to extract RNA from bulk PBMCs, from CD4 and CD8 fractions, and from dextramer-positive and dextramer-negative fractions. General findings and caveats noted by the study authors: Because abundant contaminating clonotypes from the bulk population could be contained in FACS-sorted repertoires, computational filtering was required. A small share of clonotypes was detected in both CD4 and CD8 compartments, with the overlap likely arising from convergent recombination. Only a couple of donors were included in the study, so the extent to which the findings can be generalized is limited. Compared with the primary T-cell response, the secondary T-cell response was weaker but faster, peaking on day 5 rather than day 15. Most clones expanded after primary vaccination (around 96% of CD4 and roughly 90% of CD8) were re-detected after the booster, suggesting that broad memory maintenance occurred.

These reads were obtained on an Illumina NovaSeq 6000. TCR cDNA was synthesized by 5'RACE template switching, through which a universal primer site and unique molecular identifiers were introduced. Priming of cDNA synthesis was performed from both the TCR alpha and TCR beta constant segments. Library amplification involved two PCR steps, and the second step added sample barcodes and sequencing adapters. Sequencing of libraries was done on Illumina HiSeq 2500 (2x100 bp) or NovaSeq (2x150 bp). Per the original workflow: Demultiplexing of reads and collapsing into UMI consensus sequences were performed with MIGEC, and V(D)J alignment was carried out with MiXCR. Clonotypes responding to the vaccine were identified with edgeR on replicate PBMC samples, with the criteria of FDR below 0.01 and a log2 fold change above 5 up to day 15. Each bulk clonotype was labeled CD4 or CD8 based on which sequenced repertoire, CD4 or CD8, contained the clonotype at higher abundance. Clones were called with MiXCR by TCRdb after fastp trimmed the public reads at Q25, and only in-frame beta chains were retained. When rows share a CDR3 protein, they turn into one entry using the most common DNA and genes. TCRdb's processing, not the study's, gives the V and J calls here. For this sample the table gives about 250,000 distinct CDR3 sequences, of which about 3.9% were detected only once. The top ten constitute roughly a fifth of the sample.

The sequencing here drew on PBMCs, taken 15 days after the yellow fever booster vaccination. This sequence was found in a man younger than 35 who received the YFV17D yellow fever vaccine.

Read as DNA, the sequence is TGTGCCAGCAGCTTGGGGGGACAGATAAATGAGCAGTTCTTC. The translation is CASSLGGQINEQFF. Here the chain combines TRBV7-2 and TRBJ2-1, with TRBD1 tentatively as D gene (7 bases match). The V end loses 3 bases and the J end loses 7 bases, and a stretch of 13 bases separates them. The CDR3 contains 14 residues, cysteine and phenylalanine counted. The retained sequence is limited to the CDR3, 42 bases, with the frame set at the first base. CDR1 SGHTA and CDR2 FQGNSA were looked up in the germline V gene.